The 29 T cell receptor beta chains given below trace back to one sample, sequenced in a study of T cell repertoires in cytomegalovirus infection (dated by TCRdb to 2018 to 2020). The run used an Illumina HiSeq 1500. TCRdb reworked the public reads: Q25 trimming with fastp, MiXCR clone assembly, productive beta chains retained. Every distinct CDR3 protein forms one entry, paired with its most common genes and DNA. The sample profile shows some 240,000 distinct CDR3 sequences; about 17% of them were found once. Roughly 45% of the sample is in the top ten clones. The sample taken for sequencing was CD8+ T cells from PBMCs. The receptors were gathered from a human donor in good health (CMV status not recorded). Some clones in this sample may be carry-over from other donors' samples.

This clonotype was seen a few times. This chain joins TRBV19 and TRBJ2-7, with a possible D match to TRBD1 (5 bases). This CDR3 has 13 residues. Between the trimmed V and J ends, which lost 3 bases and 4 bases, there was a span of 10 bases. Germline V gene sequence: CDR1 LNHDA, CDR2 SQIVND (reference sequence). The CDR3 protein is CASSIGQDYEQYF. CDR3 DNA: TGTGCCAGTAGTATTGGACAAGATTACGAGCAGTACTTC.

The genes are TRBV4-1 and TRBJ2-2, with D perhaps TRBD1 (6 bases). This CDR3 spans 14 amino acids. V dropped 2 bases and J dropped 8 bases, with 12 bases sitting between them. Germline-derived CDR1 and CDR2 are MGHRA and YSYEKL. The DNA of the CDR3 is TGCGCCAGCAGCCAAACGACAGGCTCAGGGGAGCTGTTTTTT. Translating it yields CASSQTTGSGELFF.

This clonotype was counted ten times or more. The genes are TRBV7-9 and TRBJ1-2; possibly TRBD1 for D (6 bases). From germline, CDR1 is SEHNR and CDR2 FQNEAQ (reference sequence). Trimming stripped 0 bases from V and 8 bases from J, with 10 bases between. The CDR3 is 13 amino acids. The CDR3 loop is CASSLAAGEGYTF. CDR3 nucleotide sequence: TGTGCCAGCAGCTTAGCGGCAGGGGAAGGCTACACCTTC.

The chain carries TRBV13 and TRBJ1-1; D is perhaps TRBD1 (5 bases). V lost 5 bases to trimming and J lost 0 bases, with 16 bases between them. The CDR3 spans 16 residues. Germline V CDR1 and CDR2: PRHDT, FYEKMQ (reference sequence). CDR3 region: CASSPRLTGVNTEAFF. The CDR3 DNA reads TGTGCCAGCAGCCCGAGGCTCACAGGCGTGAACACTGAAGCTTTCTTT. The full variable domain, completed using reference TRBV13 and TRBJ1-1, is AAGVIQSPRHLIKEKRETATLKCYPIPRHDTVYWYQQGPGQDPQFLISFYEKMQSDKGSIPDRFSAQQFSDYHSELNMSSLELGDSALYFCASSPRLTGVNTEAFFGQGTRLTVV.

This clonotype has a count of ten or more. In DNA, the CDR3 is TGCAGTGCTGGCCCAAGGCCCGGCTATGGCTACACCTTC. It codes for CSAGPRPGYGYTF. This chain joins TRBV20-1 and TRBJ1-2; D not certain. This CDR3 is built from 13 residues. Germline-derived CDR1 and CDR2 are DFQATT and SNEGSKA (reference sequence). V was pared by 5 bases and J by 4 bases, with 14 bases between.

This clonotype was recorded only once. The rearrangement uses TRBV24-1 and TRBJ2-1; 10 positions agree with TRBD1. With 1 base clipped from V and 5 bases from J, the junction kept 4 bases outside the gene matches. Germline assignment: CDR1 KGHDR and CDR2 SFDVKD. CDR3 length: 16 amino acids. The CDR3 here is CATSDFGQGEHNEQFF. The CDR3 DNA follows: TGTGCCACCAGTGATTTCGGACAGGGGGAACACAATGAGCAGTTCTTC.

This clonotype has at least ten counts. V gene TRBV7-9 combines with J gene TRBJ2-6, with a weak D call TRBD2 (6 bases). V shed 2 bases and J shed 0 bases, with 8 bases lying between them. Germline V gives CDR1 SEHNR, CDR2 FQNEAQ (reference sequence). The CDR3 has 16 amino acids. In nucleotides, the CDR3 is TGTGCCAGCAGCTTACCGGGAGCCTCTGGGGCCAACGTCCTGACTTTC. Protein sequence: CASSLPGASGANVLTF.

This clonotype turned up a few times. This chain uses TRBV7-6 with TRBJ1-1; possibly TRBD1 for D (5 bases). Trimming shortened V by 2 bases and J by 7 bases, and 11 bases separated the two germline ends. CDR1 is SGHVS and CDR2 is FNYEAQ in the germline V gene. The CDR3 consists of 13 residues. The CDR3 sequence: CASSLIGGDEAFF. The DNA for the CDR3 is TGTGCCAGCAGCTTAATCGGGGGGGATGAAGCTTTCTTT. Variable domain in full (rest from reference TRBV7-6 and TRBJ1-1): GAGVSQSPRYKVTKRGQDVALRCDPISGHVSLYWYRQALGQGPEFLTYFNYEAQQDKSGLPNDRFSAERPEGSISTLTIQRTEQRDSAMYRCASSLIGGDEAFFGQGTRLTVV.

This clonotype was picked up a small number of times. The J gene is TRBJ2-1, the V gene TRBV28; D uncertain. Germline assignment: CDR1 MDHEN and CDR2 SYDVKM. This CDR3 is 14 amino acids long. V was pared by 2 bases and J by 8 bases, with 13 bases between. The CDR3 sequence is CASSLMGPRDEQFF. As DNA, the CDR3 is TGTGCCAGCAGTTTAATGGGCCCAAGAGATGAGCAGTTCTTC.

The CDR3 DNA reads as TGCAGTGCTAGCGCACAAGGACAAGACAGGGGTAGAGACACTGAAGCTTTCTTT. It yields the protein CSASAQGQDRGRDTEAFF. This sequence joins TRBV20-1 and TRBJ1-1, with 8 bases identical to TRBD1. The germline V gene has CDR1 DFQATT and CDR2 SNEGSKA (reference sequence). The V segment lost 3 bases and the J segment 3 bases; nucleotides outside the gene matches: 18. The CDR3 totals 18 residues.

Ten or more counts support this clonotype. This chain joins TRBV7-2 and TRBJ2-2; D may be TRBD2 (6 bases). Deletions cut 4 bases from V and 1 base from J, with 16 bases between. Germline CDR1 reads SGHTA; CDR2 reads FQGNSA. CDR3 length equals 17 residues. The CDR3 DNA reads as TGTGCCAGCAGCTACCCGCCGGGTAGCGGGAACACCGGGGAGCTGTTTTTT. It codes for CASSYPPGSGNTGELFF.

This clonotype was recorded at least ten times. V gene TRBV7-8 combines with J gene TRBJ2-5; 7 bases are shared with TRBD2. This CDR3 contains 16 residues. Unmatched junction bases numbered 12, after V lost 3 bases and J lost 5 bases. The germline gives CDR1 SGHVS, CDR2 FQNEAQ. The CDR3 loop reads CASSLVGGGALETQYF. DNA of the CDR3: TGTGCCAGCAGCTTGGTTGGCGGGGGAGCATTGGAGACCCAGTACTTC.

The V gene is TRBV29-1, the J gene TRBJ1-1; possibly TRBD1 for D (5 bases). Germline V gene sequence: CDR1 SQVTM, CDR2 ANQGSEA. V lost 8 bases to trimming and J lost 7 bases, with 14 bases between them. The CDR3 runs 11 residues. The CDR3: CSLRSQGEAFF. CDR3 nucleotides: TGCAGCTTAAGATCCCAGGGTGAAGCTTTCTTT.

J is TRBJ2-7 and V is TRBV19, with TRBD2 identical over 8 bases. CDR1 and CDR2 (germline): LNHDA, SQIVND (reference sequence). The J segment lost 1 base and the V segment lost 1 base, leaving 3 bases of the junction unmatched. The CDR3 extends over 15 amino acids. In DNA, the CDR3 is TGTGCCAGTAGTATAGCCGGGGGGGATTCCTACGAGCAGTACTTC. The encoded protein is CASSIAGGDSYEQYF. Filled out from reference TRBV19 and TRBJ2-7, the complete variable domain reads DGGITQSPKYLFRKEGQNVTLSCEQNLNHDAMYWYRQDPGQGLRLIYYSQIVNDFQKGDIAEGYSVSREKKESFPLTVTSAQKNPTAFYLCASSIAGGDSYEQYFGPGTRLTVT.

To note about this clonotype: A single base separates this from a much larger clone, so it may be a read error. The conserved final phenylalanine or tryptophan is absent from the CDR3, which likely points to a read error. The V call is TRBV27, the J call TRBJ1-1; tentative D call: TRBD1 (5 bases). The CDR3 extends over 13 amino acids. Germline CDR1 is MNHEY and CDR2 is SMNVEV (reference sequence). Trimming removed 4 bases at V and 5 bases at J, with 11 bases between. The CDR3 sequence is CASSSYGGTEAFS. In DNA form, the CDR3 reads TGTGCCAGCAGTTCCTACGGGGGGACTGAAGCTTTCTCT.

The CDR3 DNA follows: TGCAGCGTTGAGGGGCGGAACAATGAGCAGTTCTTC. It yields the protein CSVEGRNNEQFF. The chain employs TRBV29-1 and TRBJ2-1; TRBD1 might be the D (5 bases). This CDR3 spans 12 amino acids. CDR1 and CDR2 from the germline V gene are SQVTM and ANQGSEA. Trimming pared 3 bases from V and 5 bases from J, leaving 8 bases between.

The sample holds a few counts of this clonotype. This chain links TRBV2 with TRBJ2-3; 10 positions agree with TRBD2. From germline, CDR1 is SNHLY and CDR2 FYNNEI. The CDR3 consists of 16 residues. With V trimmed by 9 bases and J by 0 bases, 9 bases remained unmatched. In DNA form, the CDR3 reads TGTGCCAGAGAATGGACTAGCGGCGAAAGCACAGATACGCAGTATTTT. This codes for CAREWTSGESTDTQYF.

This clonotype was seen many times. The chain employs TRBV28 and TRBJ2-3, with 10 bases that match TRBD2. After removal of 3 bases from V and 2 bases from J, the junction contained 5 bases not matched to a gene. Germline values: CDR1 MDHEN, CDR2 SYDVKM. The CDR3 has 16 amino acids. CDR3 loop: CASSLKTSGYTDTQYF. The CDR3 DNA follows: TGTGCCAGCAGTTTGAAGACTAGCGGGTACACAGATACGCAGTATTTT.

V and J are TRBV29-1 and TRBJ1-2; 9 bases are shared with TRBD1. Germline loops: CDR1 SQVTM, CDR2 ANQGSEA. The CDR3 contains 15 residues. V was clipped by 1 base and J by 4 bases; unmatched bases: 7. The CDR3, as DNA: TGCAGCGTTGAAGCGGACAGGGGCGCGAGCTATGGCTACACCTTC. As protein: CSVEADRGASYGYTF.

This sequence joins TRBV6-5 and TRBJ2-1; D is ambiguous. Per the germline V gene, CDR1 is MNHEY and CDR2 is SVGAGI. There are 13 residues in the CDR3. The V end lost 5 bases, the J end lost 12 bases, and 17 bases lay between the germline ends. The CDR3 is CASSPGVNERQFF. Here the CDR3 DNA reads TGTGCCAGCAGTCCGGGCGTTAACGAGCGGCAGTTCTTC.

This clonotype has at least ten counts. This chain connects TRBV7-8 to TRBJ1-1; 7 positions agree with TRBD1. After removal of 5 bases from V and 0 bases from J, the junction contained 6 bases not matched to a gene. CDR3 length equals 15 residues. The germline V gene encodes CDR1 SGHVS and CDR2 FQNEAQ. CDR3 in amino acids: CASSPTTGMNTEAFF. The CDR3 coding sequence is TGTGCCAGCAGCCCGACGACAGGGATGAACACTGAAGCTTTCTTT. Full variable domain (outside the CDR3, taken from reference TRBV7-8 and TRBJ1-1): GAGVSQSPRYKVAKRGQDVALRCDPISGHVSLFWYQQALGQGPEFLTYFQNEAQLDKSGLPSDRFFAERPEGSVSTLKIQRTQQEDSAVYLCASSPTTGMNTEAFFGQGTRLTVV.

The CDR3, as DNA: TGTGCCAGCAGCTTTCAGCGGCTTGCTCCTGAAGCTTTCTTT. Protein sequence: CASSFQRLAPEAFF. The V call is TRBV5-6, the J call TRBJ1-1; D not resolved. This CDR3 spans 14 amino acids. The germline V gene has CDR1 SGHDT and CDR2 YYEEEE. V gave up 2 bases and J gave up 6 bases, with 14 bases separating them.

This clonotype was seen a few times. The chain links TRBV29-1 to TRBJ2-2; tentatively, D is TRBD2 (6 bases). The CDR3 extends over 12 amino acids. Trimming took 7 bases from V and 4 from J, leaving 10 bases between them. CDR1 and CDR2 (germline): SQVTM, ANQGSEA. The CDR3 bases are TGCAGCGGGAGGGGAGGCACCGGGGAGCTGTTTTTT. Translating it yields CSGRGGTGELFF.

The chain carries TRBV27 and TRBJ1-2; possibly TRBD1 for D (6 bases). The germline V and J ends were trimmed by 4 bases and 4 bases, with 10 bases remaining between them. CDR1 MNHEY and CDR2 SMNVEV come from the germline V gene (reference sequence). The CDR3 runs to 13 residues. The CDR3 sequence: CASSSQGTYGYTF. CDR3 nucleotide sequence: TGTGCCAGCAGTTCACAGGGTACCTATGGCTACACCTTC.

This clonotype was observed a few times. The chain links TRBV28 to TRBJ2-7; D call uncertain. The CDR3 sequence is 14 residues long. V lost 8 bases to trimming and J lost 0 bases, with 14 bases between them. The germline CDR1 and CDR2 sequences are MDHEN and SYDVKM. CDR3 amino acids: CASGPSPSSYEQYF. CDR3 in DNA: TGTGCCAGCGGGCCGAGCCCGAGCTCCTACGAGCAGTACTTC.

The chain recombines TRBV12-3 or TRBV12-4 with TRBJ2-7; tentatively, D is TRBD1 or TRBD2 (5 bases each). Trimming stripped 6 bases from V and 2 bases from J, with 17 bases between. CDR3 length equals 15 residues. The CDR3: CASSPWGTAAYEQYF. CDR3 nucleotides: TGTGCCAGCAGCCCGTGGGGGACGGCCGCCTACGAGCAGTACTTC.

The chain joins TRBV7-4 to TRBJ2-7; a weak D match, TRBD2 (5 bases). The V end was cut by 2 bases, the J end by 2 bases, with 10 bases between. The CDR3 has 14 residues. From germline, CDR1 is SGHVT and CDR2 SQSDAQ. The CDR3 spells CASSLRGSAYEQYF. The CDR3 DNA is TGTGCCAGCAGCTTACGAGGGTCCGCCTACGAGCAGTACTTC.

V gene TRBV14 combines with J gene TRBJ2-2; 9 bases map to TRBD1. This CDR3 contains 14 residues. With 4 bases clipped from V and 6 bases from J, the junction kept 3 bases outside the gene matches. Germline V lookup: CDR1 SGHDN, CDR2 FVKESK. The chain's CDR3 is CASSRQGDSGELFF. For the CDR3, the DNA is TGTGCCAGCAGCCGACAGGGGGATTCCGGGGAGCTGTTTTTT.

This clonotype was observed many times. This chain connects TRBV6-2 or TRBV6-3 to TRBJ1-1; a possible D gene is TRBD1 (6 bases). In germline, CDR1 is MNHEY, CDR2 SVGEGT. The CDR3 sequence is 15 residues long. V lost 6 bases to trimming and J lost 3 bases, with 17 bases between them. CDR3 in DNA: TGTGCCAGCAGACCTGAATCGGACAGATACACTGAAGCTTTCTTT. Its protein is CASRPESDRYTEAFF.